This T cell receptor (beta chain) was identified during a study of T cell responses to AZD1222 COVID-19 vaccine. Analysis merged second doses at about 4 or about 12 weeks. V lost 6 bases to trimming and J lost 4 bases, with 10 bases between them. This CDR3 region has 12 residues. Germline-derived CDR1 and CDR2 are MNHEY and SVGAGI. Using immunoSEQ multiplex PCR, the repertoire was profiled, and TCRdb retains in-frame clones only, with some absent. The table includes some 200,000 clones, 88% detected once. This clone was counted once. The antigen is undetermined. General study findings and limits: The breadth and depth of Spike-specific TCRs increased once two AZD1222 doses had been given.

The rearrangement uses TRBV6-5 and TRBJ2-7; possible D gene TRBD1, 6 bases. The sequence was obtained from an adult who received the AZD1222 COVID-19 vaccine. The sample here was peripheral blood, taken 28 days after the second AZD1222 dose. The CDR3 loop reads CASRAGTYEQYF. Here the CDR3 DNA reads TGTGCCAGCAGGGCAGGGACATACGAGCAGTACTTC.